This TCR beta chain stems from a study of cytomegalovirus exposure and HLA in healthy donors. Study outcomes and limitations: The investigators catalogued 150 or so TCR beta chains as cytomegalovirus-associated. Researchers reported in a later analysis that a missense DCLRE1C variant was tied to TCR beta V- and J-gene trimming.

Healthy individuals who donated bone marrow served as the donors. The primer mix had 60 Vbeta and 13 Jbeta primers. Sequencing used immunoSEQ multiplex PCR; TCRdb keeps in-frame clones, though not all of them. This table holds just under 65,000 clones. The CDR3 consists of 16 residues. CDR1 is MNHNY, CDR2 SVGAGI, per germline (reference sequence). Trimming pared 2 bases from V and 5 bases from J, leaving 16 bases between. Notes on this clone: The target antigen is unknown.

Sample: PBMCs. The chain combines TRBV6-6 with TRBJ2-1; D perhaps matches TRBD2 (5 bases). The sequence derives from a boy under 18 in good health and CMV-seronegative. CDR3 loop: CASSYPQSGPDNEQFF. The CDR3 DNA reads TGTGCCAGCAGTTACCCGCAAAGCGGCCCCGACAATGAGCAGTTCTTC.